Shown below are 15 T cell receptor beta chains from a single sample sequenced in a study of naive and memory T cell subsets. Ligated cDNA underwent four rounds of PCR with nested alpha and beta constant region primers and SP2. TCRdb independently ran MiXCR on the 5' RACE reads; one entry per CDR3 protein. The sample yields about 32,000 distinct CDR3 sequences, 16% seen once. The library had UMIs added by 3' ligation of an oligonucleotide to TCR cDNA. The receptors come from a female donor in good health.

In this sample, this clonotype turned up many times. The genes are TRBV11-3 and TRBJ2-3; the D gene is possibly TRBD2 (6 bases). The germline V and J ends were trimmed by 2 bases and 4 bases, with 16 bases remaining between them. CDR3 length: 16 amino acids. CDR1 is SGHNT and CDR2 is YENEEA in the germline V gene. As DNA, the CDR3 is TGTGCCAGCAGCTTAAGGGACTCGCCGGGTTCAGATACGCAGTATTTT. This codes for CASSLRDSPGSDTQYF.

Within the sample, this clonotype is medium-sized. The rearrangement joins TRBV24-1 to TRBJ2-3, with D unclear. The CDR3 is 14 amino acids. Germline CDR1 reads KGHDR; CDR2 reads SFDVKD. V lost 2 bases and J lost 7, with 12 bases in between. Written as DNA, the CDR3 is TGTGCCACCAGTGATTCGGTCTATCCCTATACGCAGTATTTT. As protein: CATSDSVYPYTQYF.

Ten or more counts support this clonotype. The chain recombines TRBV29-1 with TRBJ2-3, with D unresolved. Germline CDR1 reads SQVTM; CDR2 reads ANQGSEA. Trimming took 4 bases from V and 0 from J, leaving 8 bases between them. This CDR3 contains 13 residues. CDR3 in amino acids: CSVGKHSTDTQYF. CDR3 DNA sequence: TGCAGCGTTGGGAAACATAGCACAGATACGCAGTATTTT.

The rearrangement joins TRBV10-2 to TRBJ2-2; D possibly corresponds to TRBD2 (7 bases). This CDR3 is built from 17 residues. Germline-derived CDR1 and CDR2 are WSHSY and SAAADI. The V gene lost 5 bases and the J gene lost 3 bases, with 19 bases spanning the gap. CDR3 in DNA: TGCGCCAGCAGTACCGGGGGGCCCTCGGGATACACCGGGGAGCTGTTTTTT. Protein sequence: CASSTGGPSGYTGELFF.

The J gene is TRBJ1-6, the V gene TRBV27; TRBD1 agrees at 7 bases. V lost 3 bases, J lost 9 bases, and 5 bases stayed unmatched. Germline V gene sequence: CDR1 MNHEY, CDR2 SMNVEV (reference sequence). The CDR3 sequence is 14 residues long. In DNA form, the CDR3 reads TGTGCCAGCAGTTTCGGGACAGAGAGTTCACCCCTCCACTTT. This codes for CASSFGTESSPLHF.

As concerns this clonotype: A much bigger clone sits one base away, suggesting this may be a read error. J is TRBJ2-1 and V is TRBV20-1; 7 bases are shared with TRBD2. This CDR3 is 14 amino acids long. Germline-derived CDR1 and CDR2 are DFQATT and SNEGSKA (reference sequence). The CDR3 DNA is TGCAGTGCCGCTGAGGCTAGCGGTATCAATCAGCAGTTCTTC. This sequence encodes CSAAEASGINQQFF.

This clonotype was counted between two and nine times. The chain is built from TRBV6-5 and TRBJ1-4; a weak D match, TRBD1 (6 bases). The germline CDR1 and CDR2 sequences are MNHEY and SVGAGI. The length of the CDR3 is 15 residues. The V end lost 5 bases, the J end lost 8 bases, and 18 bases lay between the germline ends. For the CDR3, the DNA is TGTGCCAGCAGTGCTCAAGGGGGGGCTGAAGAAAAACTGTTTTTT. Amino acid sequence: CASSAQGGAEEKLFF.

This clonotype has more than one count but fewer than ten. The chain combines TRBV6-5 with TRBJ2-1, with D unresolved. CDR3 length equals 12 residues. Germline V gene data show CDR1 as MNHEY and CDR2 as SVGAGI. The V end lost 4 bases, the J end lost 5 bases, and 6 bases lay between the germline ends. CDR3 DNA sequence: TGTGCCAGCAGTTCCGAGGACAATGAGCAGTTCTTC. This encodes CASSSEDNEQFF.

The J gene is TRBJ2-6, the V gene TRBV6-6; TRBD1 matches 7 bases. The CDR3 has 16 amino acids. Germline CDR1 is MNHNY and CDR2 is SVGAGI (reference sequence). V shed 6 bases, J shed 0 bases, and the junction held 5 bases outside the gene matches. CDR3 loop: CASRGAGGSGANVLTF. Written as DNA, the CDR3 is TGTGCCAGCAGGGGGGCAGGGGGCTCTGGGGCCAACGTCCTGACTTTC.

This clonotype was recorded many times. The genes are TRBV11-2 and TRBJ1-1; 7 bases fit TRBD1. The ends lost 4 bases at V and 2 bases at J; junction bases unmatched: 10. Germline V CDR1 and CDR2: SGHAT, FQNNGV. CDR3 size: 16 residues. The CDR3 region is CASSSIRNRGNTEAFF. The CDR3 DNA follows: TGTGCCAGCAGCTCTATCCGCAACAGGGGTAACACTGAAGCTTTCTTT.

This clonotype came up many times. V and J are TRBV9 and TRBJ2-1, with 9 bases fitting TRBD1. Germline V CDR1 and CDR2: SGDLS, YYNGEE. The V gene end was trimmed by 3 bases and the J gene end by 4 bases; junction bases not matched to a gene: 14. The CDR3 consists of 18 residues. For the CDR3, the DNA is TGTGCCAGCAGCGCGAAAGAGAGGACAGGGGCGCTGTACAATGAGCAGTTCTTC. It translates to CASSAKERTGALYNEQFF.

The chain combines TRBV27 with TRBJ2-7; D gene unclear. CDR1 is MNHEY and CDR2 is SMNVEV in the germline V gene (reference sequence). The CDR3 loop spans 13 amino acids. V gave up 8 bases and J gave up 0 bases, with 11 bases separating them. CDR3 in DNA: TGTGCCAGCGGGCCTCACAACTCCTACGAGCAGTACTTC. Translation: CASGPHNSYEQYF.

The DNA for the CDR3 is TGTGCCAGCAGCCTAGGGCAGGGTAGTGGAAACACCATATATTTT. This gives the protein CASSLGQGSGNTIYF. The chain uses TRBV7-9 and TRBJ1-3; possible D gene TRBD1, 5 bases. Germline CDR1 is SEHNR and CDR2 is FQNEAQ (reference sequence). This CDR3 has 15 residues. The ends were cut back, 5 bases at V and 3 bases at J, with 14 bases in the middle.

By sample share, this clonotype is medium-sized. The J gene is TRBJ1-1, the V gene TRBV29-1, with TRBD1 identical over 7 bases. The CDR3 covers 11 residues. V gave up 6 bases and J gave up 7 bases; unmatched junction bases: 5. Germline CDR1 SQVTM, CDR2 ANQGSEA. The CDR3 loop reads CSVATGNEAFF. Written as DNA, the CDR3 is TGCAGCGTCGCGACAGGGAATGAAGCTTTCTTT. The whole variable domain, remainder taken from reference TRBV29-1 and TRBJ1-1, is SAVISQKPSRDICQRGTSLTIQCQVDSQVTMMFWYRQQPGQSLTLIATANQGSEATYESGFVIDKFPISRPNLTFSTLTVSNMSPEDSSIYLCSVATGNEAFFGQGTRLTVV.

This clonotype was recorded many times. This chain uses TRBV20-1 with TRBJ1-1; D is perhaps TRBD1 (5 bases). This CDR3 comprises 16 residues. The germline gives CDR1 DFQATT, CDR2 SNEGSKA (reference sequence). Trimming took off 2 bases at V and 1 base at J, with 17 bases between the two ends. The CDR3, as DNA: TGCAGTGCTAGACAATGGGACTTATCCAGGAACACTGAAGCTTTCTTT. Translated: CSARQWDLSRNTEAFF.